This paragraph reports one T cell receptor beta chain. What it binds is unknown. This sample was taken from a study of T cell responses to AZD1222 COVID-19 vaccine. Study-wide findings and caveats: Only five or six AZD1222 recipients tested seropositive at baseline.

The V end lost 3 bases, the J end lost 0 bases, and 6 bases lay between the germline ends. The CDR3 consists of 13 residues. Germline V gene lookup returns CDR1 LNHDA and CDR2 SQIVND (reference sequence). TCRdb's table, derived via immunoSEQ multiplex PCR, lists solely in-frame clones and lacks some. The repertoire has over 200,000 clones, roughly 94% of them found once; the top ten carry around 1.8%. The sequencing here drew on peripheral blood, taken 28 days after the second dose of the MenACWY control vaccine. The sequence derives from an adult who received the MenACWY meningococcal vaccine as a control. V gene TRBV19 combines with J gene TRBJ2-7; D unresolved. The CDR3 DNA sequence: TGTGCCAGTAGTATCACAAGCTCCTACGAGCAGTACTTC. This translates into CASSITSSYEQYF.